This entry concerns a single TCR beta chain. In TCRdb, the 5' RACE reads were re-called with MiXCR into one record per CDR3 protein. Of fewer than 20,000 distinct CDR3 sequences listed, around a fifth are singletons. This sample's time point: sample taken at primary tumor resection. The input material, whole RNA from tumor, nontumor lung or frozen PBMC, was sequenced unsorted. The donor group consisted of roughly 76 patients who had untreated, early-stage non-small cell lung cancer. The data were taken from a study of spatial heterogeneity in lung cancer. Background on the study: Detection consistently captured more beta-chain sequences than alpha-chain sequences.

The CDR3 covers 13 residues. V lost 6 bases and J 9 bases, leaving 13 bases between the germline ends. Per the germline V gene, CDR1 is SGHKS and CDR2 is YYEKEE (reference sequence). This clonotype originated in a male donor with early-stage non-small cell lung cancer. The gene calls are TRBV5-5 and TRBJ1-6, with D possibly matching TRBD1 (5 bases). The sample here was PBMCs, taken at surgery. In DNA form, the CDR3 reads TGTGCCAGCACCGCCCAGGGCGGTTCACCCCTCCACTTT. This codes for CASTAQGGSPLHF.